These T cell receptor beta chains were read from a single sample in a study of T cell responses to AZD1222 COVID-19 vaccine. Sequenced by immunoSEQ multiplex PCR; TCRdb stores in-frame clones only, minus some. Of more than 95,000 clones in the sample, about 86% were seen once. The sequences come from peripheral blood, collected on day 0 of AZD1222 vaccination. These receptors were taken from an adult in good health. CDR3s include the opening cysteine and the closing phenylalanine or tryptophan. A D gene is named only where the DNA matches it firmly. Size values are once, few and many counts, or a class for expanded clones, and some rows have none.

D gene,clone size,J gene,V gene,CDR3 protein,CDR3 DNA
TRBD1,-,TRBJ1-5,TRBV19,CASSLFHRDRGGQPQHF,TGTGCCAGTAGTCTTTTTCATAGGGACAGGGGTGGGCAGCCCCAGCATTTT
TRBD1,-,TRBJ1-2,TRBV4-2,CASRLAGTGFDLDYGYTF,TGTGCCAGCAGGCTCGCTGGGACAGGGTTTGATTTGGACTATGGCTACACCTTC
TRBD2,-,TRBJ2-3,TRBV7-2,CASSFRLAGAPGDTQYF,TGTGCCAGCAGCTTCCGACTAGCGGGAGCCCCGGGAGATACGCAGTATTTT
TRBD1,-,TRBJ2-5,TRBV3-1/TRBV3-2,CASSQAGGDETQYF,TGTGCCAGCAGCCAGGCAGGGGGTGATGAGACCCAGTACTTC
TRBD1,once,TRBJ1-4,TRBV5-1,CASTTLPGQFNEKLFF,TGCGCCAGCACAACCCTTCCGGGACAGTTTAATGAAAAACTGTTTTTT
TRBD1,-,TRBJ2-7,TRBV10-1,CARTGQDNSYEQYF,TGCGCCAGGACAGGACAGGATAACTCCTACGAGCAGTACTTC
TRBD1,once,TRBJ1-3,TRBV7-9,CASSSTDRGPGNTIYF,TGTGCCAGCAGCTCTACGGACAGGGGGCCTGGAAACACCATATATTTT
-,-,TRBJ2-1,TRBV19,CASSIMAGVYNEQFF,TGTGCCAGTAGTATCATGGCAGGCGTGTACAATGAGCAGTTCTTC
TRBD2,once,TRBJ2-7,TRBV28,CASSSLAGGSYEQYF,TGTGCCAGCAGTTCACTAGCGGGGGGCTCCTACGAGCAGTACTTC
-,-,TRBJ2-1,TRBV11-3,CASSLDQGGSSVSGDEQFF,TGTGCCAGCAGCTTAGATCAGGGGGGATCAAGCGTGTCGGGGGATGAGCAGTTCTTC
TRBD1,-,TRBJ1-2,TRBV9,CASSVGQGALYGYTF,TGTGCCAGCAGCGTAGGACAGGGCGCCCTCTATGGCTACACCTTC
-,-,TRBJ2-1,TRBV3-1/TRBV3-2,CASSPPGSYYNEQFF,TGTGCCAGCAGTCCCCCGGGATCTTACTACAATGAGCAGTTCTTC
-,once,TRBJ2-5,TRBV11-2,CASSFRGFQETQYF,TGTGCCAGCAGCTTCCGAGGGTTCCAAGAGACCCAGTACTTC
-,-,TRBJ1-5,TRBV2,CASGINQPQHF,TGTGCCAGCGGGATCAATCAGCCCCAGCATTTT
-,-,TRBJ1-2,TRBV7-2,CASSLGVGRGTNYGYTF,TGTGCCAGCAGCTTAGGTGTGGGCAGGGGAACTAACTATGGCTACACCTTC
-,-,TRBJ2-2,TRBV12-3/TRBV12-4,CASSLLSELFF,TGTGCCAGCAGTTTACTCTCAGAGCTGTTTTTT
-,-,TRBJ1-5,TRBV9,CASSVGGHSNQPQHF,TGTGCCAGCAGCGTGGGGGGTCATAGCAATCAGCCCCAGCATTTT
-,-,TRBJ1-4,TRBV18,CASSGGPEKLFF,TGTGCCAGCTCCGGGGGCCCGGAAAAACTGTTTTTT
-,-,TRBJ2-1,TRBV18,CASSPLNNEQFF,TGTGCCAGCTCACCCTTGAACAATGAGCAGTTCTTC
TRBD1,-,TRBJ1-1,TRBV5-4,CASSQDRRNTEAFF,TGTGCCAGCAGCCAGGACAGGAGGAACACTGAAGCTTTCTTT
TRBD2,-,TRBJ2-5,TRBV7-2,CASSSYGTSGKEETQYF,TGTGCCAGCAGCTCCTATGGGACTAGCGGGAAAGAAGAGACCCAGTACTTC
TRBD1,-,TRBJ2-7,TRBV4-1,CASSQTTGGFYEQYF,TGCGCCAGCAGCCAGACGACAGGGGGCTTCTACGAGCAGTACTTC
-,-,TRBJ1-5,TRBV18,CASSYRDTDQPQHF,TGTGCCAGCTCATACCGGGACACCGATCAGCCCCAGCATTTT
-,few,TRBJ1-5,TRBV6-2/TRBV6-3,CASSYRDSGGGLWSNQPQHF,TGTGCCAGCAGTTATCGGGACTCGGGGGGAGGCCTATGGAGCAATCAGCCCCAGCATTTT
TRBD1,-,TRBJ1-4,TRBV30,CAWSPLGGRGEKLFF,TGTGCCTGGAGTCCCTTAGGGGGCAGGGGTGAAAAACTGTTTTTT
-,-,TRBJ1-1,TRBV2,CASRATGTEAFF,TGTGCCAGCAGGGCTACAGGCACTGAAGCTTTCTTT
TRBD2,-,TRBJ2-1,TRBV9,CASSIGTSETNEQFF,TGTGCCAGCAGCATAGGGACTAGCGAGACGAATGAGCAGTTCTTC
-,-,TRBJ1-5,TRBV24-1,CATSGRGRQPQHF,TGTGCCACCAGTGGCAGGGGCCGTCAGCCCCAGCATTTT
TRBD2,-,TRBJ2-2,TRBV9,CASSARTSLIPHTGELFF,TGTGCCAGCAGCGCCCGGACTAGTTTAATACCCCACACCGGGGAGCTGTTTTTT
TRBD1,-,TRBJ2-1,TRBV27,CASSFRGSFNEQFF,TGTGCCAGCAGTTTCAGGGGGTCTTTCAATGAGCAGTTCTTC
-,-,TRBJ2-1,TRBV6-5,CASLSSAYNEQFF,TGTGCCAGCTTGTCCTCGGCCTACAATGAGCAGTTCTTC
TRBD2,-,TRBJ2-7,TRBV27,CASRTGTSGFYEQYF,TGTGCCAGCAGGACCGGGACTAGCGGGTTCTACGAGCAGTACTTC
TRBD2,once,TRBJ2-3,TRBV6-2/TRBV6-3,CASSYIRGGSFFNADTQYF,TGTGCCAGCAGTTACATTCGGGGGGGCAGTTTTTTTAATGCAGATACGCAGTATTTT
-,once,TRBJ1-2,TRBV6-5,CASRTQVFYGYTF,TGTGCCAGCAGGACCCAGGTCTTCTATGGCTACACCTTC
-,-,TRBJ2-1,TRBV7-3,CASSPSAYSSYNEQFF,TGTGCCAGCAGCCCCTCGGCGTATAGCTCCTACAATGAGCAGTTCTTC
-,once,TRBJ2-7,TRBV6-5,CASSAGPLGRYEQYF,TGTGCCAGCAGCGCGGGACCATTAGGGAGGTACGAGCAGTACTTC
TRBD1,-,TRBJ2-7,TRBV5-1,CASSYTGDTRYEQYF,TGCGCCAGCAGCTACACAGGGGACACCCGCTACGAGCAGTACTTC
-,-,TRBJ1-1,TRBV30,CAWSGPVNTEAFF,TGTGCCTGGAGCGGACCGGTGAACACTGAAGCTTTCTTT
-,-,TRBJ2-2,TRBV7-3,CASSPRRNTGELFF,TGTGCCAGCAGCCCCCGACGGAACACCGGGGAGCTGTTTTTT
-,few,TRBJ1-5,TRBV6-5,CASSYSYSSNQPQHF,TGTGCCAGCAGTTACTCGTACAGTTCAAATCAGCCCCAGCATTTT
-,-,TRBJ1-2,TRBV28,CASSFRGRGYGYTF,TGTGCCAGCAGTTTTCGCGGCAGGGGATATGGCTACACCTTC
TRBD1,-,TRBJ1-6,TRBV5-8,CASSLVQGVLHF,TGTGCCAGCAGCTTGGTACAGGGGGTCCTCCACTTT
TRBD1,-,TRBJ1-1,TRBV23-1,CASSQSRTGKDTEAFF,TGCGCCAGCAGTCAATCGAGGACAGGGAAGGACACTGAAGCTTTCTTT
-,few,TRBJ2-2,TRBV27,CASSQGPSITGELFF,TGTGCCAGCAGTCAGGGTCCTAGTATCACCGGGGAGCTGTTTTTT
-,-,TRBJ2-2,TRBV5-1,CASSWGLPGELFF,TGCGCCAGCAGCTGGGGACTTCCCGGGGAGCTGTTTTTT
-,-,TRBJ2-2,TRBV21-1,CASSKEGAEVNTGELFF,TGTGCCAGCAGCAAAGAAGGTGCGGAGGTGAACACCGGGGAGCTGTTTTTT
TRBD1,-,TRBJ2-7,TRBV7-9,CASSLGFRDRGYEQYF,TGTGCCAGCAGCTTAGGGTTCCGGGACAGGGGCTACGAGCAGTACTTC
-,-,TRBJ2-1,TRBV5-5,CASSQGTYSYNEQFF,TGTGCCAGCAGCCAGGGGACATACAGTTACAATGAGCAGTTCTTC
TRBD2,-,TRBJ2-2,TRBV5-4,CASSFGGGTGELFF,TGTGCCAGCAGCTTCGGGGGGGGCACCGGGGAGCTGTTTTTT